In its sample, the clone carrying this TCR beta chain was seen once. Produced via immunoSEQ multiplex PCR; TCRdb's table is partial and in-frame only. This sample has 300,000 to 350,000 clones, with about 90% found just once. This sample is drawn from a study of blood T cell repertoires in COVID-19. Study-wide background: The United States, Italy and Spain supplied acute and convalescent COVID-19 samples.

Germline loops: CDR1 MNHEY, CDR2 SMNVEV (reference sequence). Trimming removed 2 bases at V and 2 bases at J, with 10 bases between. The CDR3 runs to 14 residues. This receptor was taken from a woman in her twenties or thirties who had recovered from COVID-19. This chain links TRBV27 with TRBJ2-7; D is possibly TRBD1 (6 bases). Sequenced: PBMCs or T cells enriched from blood (not recorded which). The CDR3 here is CASSLGGRTYEQYF. DNA of the CDR3: TGTGCCAGCAGTTTAGGGGGCAGGACCTACGAGCAGTACTTC.